Following are 23 T cell receptor beta chains from one sample sequenced in a study. TCRdb re-called the RT-PCR reads through MiXCR, storing one row per CDR3 protein. The table lists more than 550,000 distinct CDR3 sequences, approximately 14% of them singletons. The sample was memory CD4+ T cells from blood. The receptor source for this set is a female donor in good health, serving as a healthy control.

The chain joins TRBV5-1 to TRBJ2-7, with D unresolved. V was shortened by 0 bases and J by 0 bases, with 10 bases between the two germline ends. Germline values: CDR1 SGHRS, CDR2 YFSETQ. The CDR3 runs to 15 residues. In DNA, the CDR3 is TGCGCCAGCAGCTTGGGTACAGAGGTCTCCTACGAGCAGTACTTC. This codes for CASSLGTEVSYEQYF.

This clonotype came up many times. J is TRBJ2-7 and V is TRBV24-1; maybe TRBD1 (6 bases). The CDR3 totals 13 residues. CDR1 and CDR2 (germline): KGHDR, SFDVKD. Trimming took off 6 bases at V and 6 bases at J, with 14 bases between the two ends. CDR3 sequence (DNA): TGTGCCACCAGTCGGGTACAGGGTGGCGAGCAGTACTTC. Translation: CATSRVQGGEQYF.

The V call is TRBV3-1, the J call TRBJ1-2, with unresolved D. Germline V gene data show CDR1 as LGHDT and CDR2 as YNNKEL (reference sequence). The CDR3 sequence is 12 residues long. With 0 bases removed from V and 8 bases from J, the gap between germline ends came to 7 bases. The CDR3 sequence: CASSQDQEGYTF. CDR3 sequence (DNA): TGTGCCAGCAGCCAAGATCAGGAGGGCTACACCTTC.

CDR3 nucleotides: TGTGCCAGCTCACCCGGGGCGGAGACCTACAATGAGCAGTTCTTC. Its translation is CASSPGAETYNEQFF. V and J are TRBV18 and TRBJ2-1; D tentatively fits TRBD1 or TRBD2 (5 bases each). The CDR3 spans 15 residues. V was pared by 3 bases and J by 2 bases, with 11 bases between. Germline V gene data show CDR1 as KGHSH and CDR2 as LQKENI.

The sample holds a few counts of this clonotype. This chain connects TRBV12-3 or TRBV12-4 to TRBJ2-6; no definite D call. CDR3 length equals 17 residues. V shed 2 bases and J shed 0 bases, with 11 bases lying between them. CDR3 bases: TGTGCCAGCAGTTTATTCTTTTGGAGCTCTGGGGCCAACGTCCTGACTTTC. Encoded protein: CASSLFFWSSGANVLTF.

The CDR3 sequence: CASSLSKGSGIDTQYF. The CDR3 DNA sequence: TGTGCCAGCAGTTTATCGAAGGGTAGCGGGATAGATACGCAGTATTTT. J is TRBJ2-3 and V is TRBV27; 8 nucleotides match TRBD2. Germline lookup yields CDR1 MNHEY and CDR2 SMNVEV (reference sequence). The CDR3 sequence is 16 residues long. Germline trimming cut 0 bases from V and 5 bases from J; bases unmatched to any gene: 7.

This clonotype was picked up many times. V is TRBV4-1 and J is TRBJ2-1; 10 bases fit TRBD2. This CDR3 has 18 amino acids. The germline gives CDR1 MGHRA, CDR2 YSYEKL. V was pared by 3 bases and J by 5 bases, with 13 bases of the junction left unmatched. Here the CDR3 reads CASSQDSPTSGTNNEQFF. The CDR3 DNA sequence: TGCGCCAGCAGCCAGGACTCACCCACTAGCGGGACTAACAATGAGCAGTTCTTC.

This clonotype was seen at least ten times. The chain links TRBV12-3 or TRBV12-4 to TRBJ2-5; D is ambiguous. The ends were cut back, 6 bases at V and 5 bases at J, with 19 bases in the middle. This CDR3 has 15 residues. This CDR3 reads CASSLGGVSRETQYF. Written as DNA, the CDR3 is TGTGCCAGCAGCCTGGGTGGGGTTAGTAGGGAGACCCAGTACTTC.

This clonotype has at least ten counts. V gene TRBV25-1 combines with J gene TRBJ2-3, with D unclear. The CDR3 extends over 13 amino acids. Trimming pared 5 bases from V and 8 bases from J, leaving 14 bases between. Germline assignment: CDR1 MGHDK and CDR2 SYGVNS. For the CDR3, the DNA is TGTGCCAGCAGTTCGAGGAGACGAGTTACGCAGTATTTT. This codes for CASSSRRRVTQYF.

The CDR3 DNA reads as TGCAGTGCCGTTGTTGCAGGGTCGGCTAACTATGGCTACACCTTC. Translation: CSAVVAGSANYGYTF. V is TRBV20-1 and J is TRBJ1-2, with D possibly being TRBD1 (5 bases). This CDR3 has 15 residues. Trimming took 6 bases from V and 0 from J, leaving 17 bases between them. CDR1 and CDR2 (germline): DFQATT, SNEGSKA (reference sequence).

This clonotype was seen more than once but under ten times. The chain links TRBV6-6 to TRBJ2-7; D is possibly TRBD1 (6 bases). The CDR3 is 14 amino acids. V was cut by 5 bases and J by 6 bases, with 17 bases left in between. Germline V gene data show CDR1 as MNHNY and CDR2 as SVGAGI (reference sequence). CDR3 amino acids: CASSPGEVRGEQYF. The CDR3 bases are TGTGCCAGCAGTCCAGGGGAAGTAAGGGGCGAGCAGTACTTC.

This clonotype was recorded at least ten times. The rearrangement links TRBV5-1 to TRBJ2-4; perhaps TRBD2 as D (7 bases). Germline V lookup: CDR1 SGHRS, CDR2 YFSETQ. This CDR3 region has 14 residues. V shed 3 bases and J shed 13 bases, with 20 bases lying between them. In nucleotides, the CDR3 is TGCGCCAGCAGCTCAAGGGCGGGGGCAACCACCCAGTACTTC. Encoded protein: CASSSRAGATTQYF.

This clonotype occurred a few times. Here the CDR3 reads CSARGSGVEEKLFF. CDR3 sequence (DNA): TGCAGTGCCCGAGGGTCGGGAGTAGAAGAAAAACTGTTTTTT. V and J are TRBV20-1 and TRBJ1-4; D gene uncertain. The V gene lost 6 bases and the J gene lost 8 bases, with 19 bases spanning the gap. The germline CDR1 and CDR2 sequences are DFQATT and SNEGSKA (reference sequence). The CDR3 extends over 14 amino acids.

This clonotype appeared once. It may be a read error: a sequence one base away is much more abundant. The chain employs TRBV3-1 and TRBJ2-2; no reliable D call. The CDR3 is 12 amino acids. CDR1 LGHDT and CDR2 YNNKEL come from the germline V gene (reference sequence). V was pared by 1 base and J by 5 bases, with 2 bases between. The CDR3 loop is CASSQVTGELFF. The CDR3 bases are TGTGCCAGCAGCCAAGTAACCGGGGAGCTGTTTTTT.

J is TRBJ1-1 and V is TRBV28; 8 bases are shared with TRBD1. With V trimmed by 6 bases and J by 5 bases, 5 bases remained unmatched. The CDR3 covers 13 residues. Germline CDR1 is MDHEN and CDR2 is SYDVKM. CDR3 in DNA: TGTGCCAGCAGGCGGGGACAGGTAACTGAAGCTTTCTTT. It is translated as CASRRGQVTEAFF.

Only a few counts were recorded for this clonotype. This chain uses TRBV9 with TRBJ1-3; D is possibly TRBD1 (5 bases). V was clipped by 0 bases and J by 8 bases, with 9 bases between them. The CDR3 loop spans 13 amino acids. CDR1 SGDLS and CDR2 YYNGEE come from the germline V gene. The chain's CDR3 is CASSVATGYTIYF. The CDR3 coding sequence is TGTGCCAGCAGCGTAGCTACAGGATACACCATATATTTT. Looking up the rest from reference TRBV9 and TRBJ1-3 gives the full variable domain: DSGVTQTPKHLITATGQRVTLRCSPRSGDLSVYWYQQSLDQGLQFLIQYYNGEERAKGNILERFSAQQFPDLHSELNLSSLELGDSALYFCASSVATGYTIYFGEGSWLTVV.

Only a few counts were recorded for this clonotype. This rearrangement joins TRBV12-3 or TRBV12-4 to TRBJ1-2; perhaps TRBD1 as D (5 bases). CDR3 length equals 13 residues. V shed 1 base and J shed 6 bases, with 9 bases lying between them. CDR3 in DNA: TGTGCCAGCAGTTTAGGGGGCGCCGATGGCTACACCTTC. Encoded protein: CASSLGGADGYTF.

This clonotype was detected ten times or more. This chain uses TRBV10-3 with TRBJ2-2, with 14 nucleotides matching TRBD2. CDR3 length: 20 residues. V trimming: 4 bases; J trimming: 3 bases; junction bases outside the gene matches: 13. The germline V gene encodes CDR1 ENHRY and CDR2 SYGVKD. CDR3 in amino acids: CAISGWMTSGRAGDTGELFF. CDR3 in DNA: TGTGCCATCAGTGGATGGATGACTAGCGGGAGGGCCGGGGACACCGGGGAGCTGTTTTTT.

This clonotype has only a few counts. V usage is TRBV5-8 and J usage is TRBJ2-5; 8 bases line up with TRBD1. This CDR3 region has 14 residues. V was clipped by 0 bases and J by 9 bases; unmatched bases: 7. Germline CDR1 SGHTS, CDR2 YDEGEE. CDR3 loop: CASSLGGQVWAQYF. The DNA of the CDR3 is TGTGCCAGCAGCTTGGGGGGACAGGTCTGGGCCCAGTACTTC.

The chain has TRBV7-9 and TRBJ1-1; TRBD1 is a possible D gene (5 bases). CDR1 and CDR2 (germline): SEHNR, FQNEAQ (reference sequence). This CDR3 is 15 amino acids long. Trimming cost V 5 bases and J 4 bases, with 17 bases left between them. This CDR3 is CASSPLTGLGTEAFF. DNA for the CDR3: TGTGCCAGCAGCCCACTGACGGGGCTTGGCACTGAAGCTTTCTTT. Complete variable domain (other parts from reference TRBV7-9 and TRBJ1-1): DTGVSQNPRHKITKRGQNVTFRCDPISEHNRLYWYRQTLGQGPEFLTYFQNEAQLEKSRLLSDRFSAERPKGSFSTLEIQRTEQGDSAMYLCASSPLTGLGTEAFFGQGTRLTVV.

This clonotype was seen more than once but under ten times. J is TRBJ1-1 and V is TRBV29-1, with D perhaps matching TRBD1 (5 bases). The V and J ends lost 5 bases and 2 bases respectively, with 12 bases between them. The V gene's germline CDR1 is SQVTM and CDR2 ANQGSEA. The CDR3 is 13 amino acids. Here the CDR3 DNA reads TGCAGCGTTCCTAAGGACACAAACACTGAAGCTTTCTTT. This codes for CSVPKDTNTEAFF.

This clonotype was observed at least ten times. The chain employs TRBV7-3 and TRBJ2-1, with D perhaps assigned TRBD1 or TRBD2 (5 bases each). V lost 5 bases to trimming and J lost 4 bases, with 12 bases between them. In germline, CDR1 is SGHTA, CDR2 FQGTGA. The CDR3 extends over 14 amino acids. CDR3 sequence (DNA): TGTGCCAGCAGCCCGGGGCAGACTTACAATGAGCAGTTCTTC. Translated: CASSPGQTYNEQFF. Using reference TRBV7-3 and TRBJ2-1 for the parts outside the CDR3, the full variable domain is GAGVSQTPSNKVTEKGKYVELRCDPISGHTALYWYRQSLGQGPEFLIYFQGTGAADDSGLPNDRFFAVRPEGSVSTLKIQRTERGDSAVYLCASSPGQTYNEQFFGPGTRLTVL.

This clonotype was observed a handful of times. The chain links TRBV20-1 to TRBJ1-1, with 9 bases identical to TRBD1. The CDR3 sequence is 15 residues long. The germline V gene has CDR1 DFQATT and CDR2 SNEGSKA (reference sequence). Unmatched junction bases numbered 13, after V lost 8 bases and J lost 3 bases. The CDR3 bases are TGCAGTTCTCTAGGCGCGACAGGGGGTGACACTGAAGCTTTCTTT. Protein sequence: CSSLGATGGDTEAFF.